The 24 T cell receptor beta chains given below trace back to one sample, sequenced in a study of Tregs in tolerant kidney transplant recipients. Clones were sequenced by immunoSEQ multiplex PCR, and TCRdb holds only the in-frame ones, with some missing. The data contain about 94,000 clones, roughly 93% of them seen just once; the ten biggest clones take up 0.35% to 0.55%. Here the sequenced sample was CD4+ T cells from blood, taken before the transplant. The origin of the receptors is a human donor who received a combined kidney and bone marrow transplant.

V usage is TRBV5-6 and J usage is TRBJ2-5, with 9 bases matching TRBD2. This CDR3 region has 17 residues. Germline V CDR1 and CDR2: SGHDT, YYEEEE. With 0 bases clipped from V and 0 bases from J, the junction kept 6 bases outside the gene matches. The CDR3 region is CASSLDVAGVYQETQYF. CDR3 nucleotides: TGTGCCAGCAGCTTGGATGTAGCGGGGGTGTACCAAGAGACCCAGTACTTC.

V is TRBV7-2 and J is TRBJ1-2, with 10 bases matching TRBD1. CDR3 size: 14 residues. The germline CDR1 and CDR2 sequences are SGHTA and FQGNSA. V shed 4 bases, J shed 5 bases, and the junction held 4 bases outside the gene matches. In DNA, the CDR3 is TGTGCCAGCAGCTCTGGACAGGGGGTATATGGCTACACCTTC. It yields the protein CASSSGQGVYGYTF.

The rearrangement links TRBV6-5 to TRBJ2-5, with 8 bases matching TRBD2. Germline lookup yields CDR1 MNHEY and CDR2 SVGAGI. This CDR3 has 13 amino acids. V gave up 6 bases and J gave up 7 bases; unmatched junction bases: 7. Here the CDR3 reads CASSLGLGGTQYF. CDR3 in DNA: TGTGCCAGCAGCCTGGGACTAGGAGGGACCCAGTACTTC.

The chain employs TRBV5-8 and TRBJ2-3, with D possibly matching TRBD2 (6 bases). V was cut by 0 bases and J by 4 bases, with 21 bases left in between. The germline gives CDR1 SGHTS, CDR2 YDEGEE. The CDR3 spans 18 residues. CDR3 sequence: CASSLGSGGIVPPDTQYF. CDR3 in DNA: TGTGCCAGCAGCTTGGGTAGTGGCGGGATAGTTCCCCCAGATACGCAGTATTTT.

This chain links TRBV28 with TRBJ2-5; 8 bases fit TRBD2. The V and J ends lost 5 bases and 1 base, in that order; junction bases with no gene match: 9. In germline, CDR1 is MDHEN, CDR2 SYDVKM. This CDR3 contains 16 residues. The DNA for the CDR3 is TGTGCCAGCAGTCCCCTTAGCGGGGTCGCCCAAGAGACCCAGTACTTC. Amino acid sequence: CASSPLSGVAQETQYF. The full variable domain, with the rest looked up from reference TRBV28 and TRBJ2-5, is DVKVTQSSRYLVKRTGEKVFLECVQDMDHENMFWYRQDPGLGLRLIYFSYDVKMKEKGDIPEGYSVSREKKERFSLILESASTNQTSMYLCASSPLSGVAQETQYFGPGTRLLVL.

The V and J genes are TRBV18 and TRBJ1-3; D is uncertain. CDR1 is KGHSH and CDR2 is LQKENI in the germline V gene. V was clipped by 1 base and J by 4 bases, with 17 bases between them. The CDR3 covers 17 residues. The CDR3 sequence is CASSPQRSALDGNTIYF. CDR3 bases: TGTGCCAGCTCACCACAACGATCGGCTCTAGACGGAAACACCATATATTTT.

The chain recombines TRBV7-9 with TRBJ2-3; the match to TRBD1 covers 10 bases. Germline V gene lookup returns CDR1 SEHNR and CDR2 FQNEAQ (reference sequence). CDR3 length equals 16 residues. The J segment lost 5 bases and the V segment lost 4 bases, leaving 9 bases of the junction unmatched. The CDR3 DNA sequence: TGTGCCAGCAGCTCCGGACAGGGGGAGGTTGTAGATACGCAGTATTTT. It is translated as CASSSGQGEVVDTQYF. The full variable domain, with the rest looked up from reference TRBV7-9 and TRBJ2-3, is DTGVSQNPRHKITKRGQNVTFRCDPISEHNRLYWYRQTLGQGPEFLTYFQNEAQLEKSRLLSDRFSAERPKGSFSTLEIQRTEQGDSAMYLCASSSGQGEVVDTQYFGPGTRLTVL.

DNA of the CDR3: TGTGCCAGCAGCCAAGACGGGACAGGGAGTTCACCCCTCCACTTT. Residues: CASSQDGTGSSPLHF. The chain carries TRBV4-2 and TRBJ1-6; 9 bases map to TRBD1. The CDR3 consists of 15 residues. The V gene's germline CDR1 is LGHNA and CDR2 YNFKEQ. With 0 bases clipped from V and 9 bases from J, the junction kept 3 bases outside the gene matches.

This rearrangement joins TRBV7-8 to TRBJ2-7; TRBD2 agrees at 7 bases. With 5 bases clipped from V and 2 bases from J, the junction kept 9 bases outside the gene matches. Per germline, CDR1 SGHVS and CDR2 FQNEAQ. The CDR3 is 15 residues long. The CDR3 nucleotides are TGTGCCAGCAGCATCTCTAGCGGTGCTACCTACGAGCAGTACTTC. Translation gives CASSISSGATYEQYF.

This chain links TRBV7-8 with TRBJ1-5; no reliable D call. The germline CDR1 and CDR2 sequences are SGHVS and FQNEAQ. The germline V and J ends were trimmed by 2 bases and 3 bases, with 11 bases remaining between them. The CDR3 has 15 amino acids. The CDR3: CASSLRGPLNQPQHF. The CDR3 DNA follows: TGTGCCAGCAGCTTACGAGGGCCCCTCAATCAGCCCCAGCATTTT.

The chain recombines TRBV2 with TRBJ2-3; D remains unclear. V gave up 5 bases and J gave up 3 bases, with 9 bases separating them. The CDR3 loop spans 13 amino acids. Germline CDR1 reads SNHLY; CDR2 reads FYNNEI. The CDR3 nucleotides are TGTGCCAGCAGTCCTGACATTACAGATACGCAGTATTTT. As protein: CASSPDITDTQYF.

The genes are TRBV2 and TRBJ1-1; no clear D gene. The germline V and J ends were trimmed by 5 bases and 4 bases, with 5 bases remaining between them. The CDR3 covers 11 residues. CDR1 is SNHLY and CDR2 is FYNNEI in the germline V gene. The CDR3 spells CASSSRTEAFF. In nucleotides, the CDR3 is TGTGCCAGCAGTTCCCGCACTGAAGCTTTCTTT. The entire variable domain, with the rest obtained from reference TRBV2 and TRBJ1-1, is as follows: EPEVTQTPSHQVTQMGQEVILRCVPISNHLYFYWYRQILGQKVEFLVSFYNNEISEKSEIFDDQFSVERPDGSNFTLKIRSTKLEDSAMYFCASSSRTEAFFGQGTRLTVV.

This chain connects TRBV7-3 to TRBJ2-2; 7 nucleotides match TRBD1. J gave up 5 bases and V 4 bases, and 4 bases lay outside the gene matches. CDR3 length: 14 residues. The germline V gene encodes CDR1 SGHTA and CDR2 FQGTGA. CDR3 loop: CASSSGQTTGELFF. As DNA, the CDR3 is TGTGCCAGCAGCTCGGGACAGACTACCGGGGAGCTGTTTTTT.

The chain recombines TRBV6-5 with TRBJ1-5; tentative D call: TRBD1 (6 bases). The length of the CDR3 is 16 residues. V was cut by 4 bases and J by 4 bases, with 17 bases left in between. Germline values: CDR1 MNHEY, CDR2 SVGAGI. The CDR3 DNA sequence: TGTGCCAGCAGTTCCGCCCGGACAGCCACTAATCAGCCCCAGCATTTT. Amino acids: CASSSARTATNQPQHF.

The V call is TRBV30, the J call TRBJ2-3, with a tentative D call TRBD2 (5 bases). Germline CDR1 is GTSNPN and CDR2 is SVGIG (reference sequence). The CDR3 length is 15 residues. V lost 2 bases to trimming and J lost 3 bases, with 15 bases between them. The chain's CDR3 is CAWSSEDGVTDTQYF. The CDR3 DNA follows: TGTGCCTGGAGTTCGGAAGACGGGGTGACAGATACGCAGTATTTT.

This rearrangement joins TRBV5-6 to TRBJ1-4, with 7 nucleotides matching TRBD1. This CDR3 has 16 residues. In germline, CDR1 is SGHDT, CDR2 YYEEEE. The junction had 9 bases not matched to a gene; V was cut back by 1 base and J by 6 bases. The CDR3 loop is CASSLKVQGSDEKLFF. Written as DNA, the CDR3 is TGTGCCAGCAGCTTGAAGGTACAGGGGTCCGATGAAAAACTGTTTTTT.

The chain links TRBV4-1 to TRBJ2-1, with a weak D call TRBD1 (6 bases). Looked up from germline, CDR1 is MGHRA and CDR2 is YSYEKL. The CDR3 totals 15 residues. Trimming removed 5 bases at V and 3 bases at J, with 14 bases between. CDR3 nucleotide sequence: TGCGCCAGCAGCGGTGGGGGCCCCCGCTACAATGAGCAGTTCTTC. It translates to CASSGGGPRYNEQFF.

The chain uses TRBV4-3 and TRBJ1-1; D gene uncertain. Trimming pared 0 bases from V and 0 bases from J, leaving 8 bases between. The CDR3 spans 15 residues. The germline V gene encodes CDR1 LGHNA and CDR2 YSLEER. The CDR3 DNA reads TGCGCCAGCAGCCAAGATCCCACGGTGAACACTGAAGCTTTCTTT. Protein sequence: CASSQDPTVNTEAFF.

This chain joins TRBV18 and TRBJ2-1; 10 positions agree with TRBD2. From germline, CDR1 is KGHSH and CDR2 LQKENI. The length of the CDR3 is 19 residues. The V gene end was trimmed by 1 base and the J gene end by 1 base; junction bases not matched to a gene: 10. Written as DNA, the CDR3 is TGTGCCAGCTCACCACGGGCTAACCCTAGCGGGGGTTCCTACAATGAGCAGTTCTTC. Protein product: CASSPRANPSGGSYNEQFF. Based on the CDR3 plus reference TRBV18 and TRBJ2-1, the full variable domain is NAGVMQNPRHLVRRRGQEARLRCSPMKGHSHVYWYRQLPEEGLKFMVYLQKENIIDESGMPKERFSAEFPKEGPSILRIQQVVRGDSAAYFCASSPRANPSGGSYNEQFFGPGTRLTVL.

V is TRBV15 and J is TRBJ2-7; 9 bases are shared with TRBD2. CDR3 length: 16 amino acids. Germline V gives CDR1 LNHNV, CDR2 YYDKDF (reference sequence). Trimming cost V 1 base and J 5 bases; bases outside gene matches: 9. The CDR3 sequence is CATSRGAAGGAHEQYF. DNA for the CDR3: TGTGCCACCAGCAGAGGGGCGGCGGGGGGGGCCCACGAGCAGTACTTC. The variable domain in full, completed from reference TRBV15 and TRBJ2-7, reads DAMVIQNPRYQVTQFGKPVTLSCSQTLNHNVMYWYQQKSSQAPKLLFHYYDKDFNNEADTPDNFQSRRPNTSFCFLDIRSPGLGDTAMYLCATSRGAAGGAHEQYFGPGTRLTVT.

The rearrangement links TRBV7-2 to TRBJ2-2; 8 nucleotides line up with TRBD2. The germline V gene has CDR1 SGHTA and CDR2 FQGNSA. The CDR3 runs 16 residues. The V gene end was trimmed by 1 base and the J gene end by 5 bases; junction bases not matched to a gene: 6. The CDR3 reads CASSLVSGGPTGELFF. CDR3 nucleotide sequence: TGTGCCAGCAGCTTAGTCTCGGGGGGGCCGACCGGGGAGCTGTTTTTT.

The chain links TRBV7-3 to TRBJ2-5; perhaps TRBD2 as D (5 bases). The germline V gene encodes CDR1 SGHTA and CDR2 FQGTGA. The CDR3 length is 15 residues. The V and J ends lost 4 bases and 2 bases respectively, with 14 bases between them. The CDR3 DNA is TGTGCCAGCAGCTCCCTCCCGGGGTCTCAAGAGACCCAGTACTTC. This sequence encodes CASSSLPGSQETQYF.

The V call is TRBV21-1, the J call TRBJ1-2. TRBV21-1 is classified as a pseudogene. The CDR3 runs 15 residues. For the CDR3, the DNA is TGTGCCAGCAGCAAAGCGCTTTCGGGGGTTTGGGGCTACACCTTC. Encoded protein: CASSKALSGVWGYTF.

This rearrangement joins TRBV19 to TRBJ2-3; possible D gene TRBD2, 7 bases. V was cut by 6 bases and J by 0 bases, with 16 bases left in between. This CDR3 spans 16 amino acids. CDR1 is LNHDA, CDR2 SQIVND, per germline (reference sequence). This CDR3 is CASSWAGARSTDTQYF. The CDR3 bases are TGTGCCAGTAGCTGGGCGGGGGCCCGAAGCACAGATACGCAGTATTTT.